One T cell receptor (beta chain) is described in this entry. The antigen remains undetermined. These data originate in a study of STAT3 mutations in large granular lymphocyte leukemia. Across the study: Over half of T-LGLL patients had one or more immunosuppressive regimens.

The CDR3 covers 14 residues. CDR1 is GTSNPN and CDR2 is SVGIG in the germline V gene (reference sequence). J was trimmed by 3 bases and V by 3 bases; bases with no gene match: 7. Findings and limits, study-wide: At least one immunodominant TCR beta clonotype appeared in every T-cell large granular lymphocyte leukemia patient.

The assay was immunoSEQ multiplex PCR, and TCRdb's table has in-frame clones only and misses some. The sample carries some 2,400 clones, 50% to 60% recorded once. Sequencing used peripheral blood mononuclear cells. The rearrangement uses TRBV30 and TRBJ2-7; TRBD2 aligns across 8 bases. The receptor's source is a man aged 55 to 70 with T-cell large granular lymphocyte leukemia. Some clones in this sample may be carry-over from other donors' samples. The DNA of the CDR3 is TGTGCCTGGAGCCACCGGGGGGGGAACTACGAGCAGTACGTC. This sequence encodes CAWSHRGGNYEQYV.